This T cell receptor (beta chain) was identified in a study of cytomegalovirus exposure and HLA in healthy donors. The primer mix had 60 Vbeta and 13 Jbeta primers. Method: immunoSEQ multiplex PCR; TCRdb's copy keeps in-frame clones and lacks some. Seen here are under 250,000 clones, more than 75% observed once, and the top ten hold roughly 6%. The CDR3 length is 14 residues. Trimming cost V 6 bases and J 6 bases; bases outside gene matches: 9. Germline V gene lookup returns CDR1 ENHRY and CDR2 SYGVKD. The sample comprised PBMCs. J is TRBJ2-7 and V is TRBV10-3; 9 bases align to TRBD1. The receptor was isolated from a man aged 35-49 years in good health and CMV-seropositive. The CDR3 DNA reads TGTGCCATCAGCCGCGGGACAGGGTTTTCCGAGCAGTACTTC. Protein: CAISRGTGFSEQYF.